This TCR beta chain was identified in a study of blood T cell repertoires in COVID-19. Whole-study context: Spain, Italy and the United States supplied samples that represented acute and convalescent COVID-19.

As processed by the authors: Reference gene primer amplification in the assay estimated nucleated cell counts. Assay used: immunoSEQ multiplex PCR; TCRdb lists only in-frame clones, some missing. V, J and clone size derive from that table, while D and trimming were established from the DNA sequence. The sample includes approximately 380,000 clones, around nine tenths of them seen just once. Adults between roughly 18 and 95 years of age took part from fewer than 30 US areas. Donors in Cohort 3 counted as recovered after two negative PCRs, clearance, or symptom resolution. The ends lost 3 bases at V and 5 bases at J; junction bases unmatched: 7. The CDR3 totals 14 residues. Germline CDR1 is SGHRS and CDR2 is YFSETQ.

The TCR was taken from a woman between 18 and 29 years old who had recovered from COVID-19. Sequencing was carried out using PBMCs or T cells enriched from blood (not recorded which). The V and J genes are TRBV5-1 and TRBJ1-2; the match to TRBD1 covers 7 bases. The CDR3 spells CASSSGTADYGYTF. As DNA, the CDR3 is TGCGCCAGCAGCTCCGGGACAGCCGATTATGGCTACACCTTC.